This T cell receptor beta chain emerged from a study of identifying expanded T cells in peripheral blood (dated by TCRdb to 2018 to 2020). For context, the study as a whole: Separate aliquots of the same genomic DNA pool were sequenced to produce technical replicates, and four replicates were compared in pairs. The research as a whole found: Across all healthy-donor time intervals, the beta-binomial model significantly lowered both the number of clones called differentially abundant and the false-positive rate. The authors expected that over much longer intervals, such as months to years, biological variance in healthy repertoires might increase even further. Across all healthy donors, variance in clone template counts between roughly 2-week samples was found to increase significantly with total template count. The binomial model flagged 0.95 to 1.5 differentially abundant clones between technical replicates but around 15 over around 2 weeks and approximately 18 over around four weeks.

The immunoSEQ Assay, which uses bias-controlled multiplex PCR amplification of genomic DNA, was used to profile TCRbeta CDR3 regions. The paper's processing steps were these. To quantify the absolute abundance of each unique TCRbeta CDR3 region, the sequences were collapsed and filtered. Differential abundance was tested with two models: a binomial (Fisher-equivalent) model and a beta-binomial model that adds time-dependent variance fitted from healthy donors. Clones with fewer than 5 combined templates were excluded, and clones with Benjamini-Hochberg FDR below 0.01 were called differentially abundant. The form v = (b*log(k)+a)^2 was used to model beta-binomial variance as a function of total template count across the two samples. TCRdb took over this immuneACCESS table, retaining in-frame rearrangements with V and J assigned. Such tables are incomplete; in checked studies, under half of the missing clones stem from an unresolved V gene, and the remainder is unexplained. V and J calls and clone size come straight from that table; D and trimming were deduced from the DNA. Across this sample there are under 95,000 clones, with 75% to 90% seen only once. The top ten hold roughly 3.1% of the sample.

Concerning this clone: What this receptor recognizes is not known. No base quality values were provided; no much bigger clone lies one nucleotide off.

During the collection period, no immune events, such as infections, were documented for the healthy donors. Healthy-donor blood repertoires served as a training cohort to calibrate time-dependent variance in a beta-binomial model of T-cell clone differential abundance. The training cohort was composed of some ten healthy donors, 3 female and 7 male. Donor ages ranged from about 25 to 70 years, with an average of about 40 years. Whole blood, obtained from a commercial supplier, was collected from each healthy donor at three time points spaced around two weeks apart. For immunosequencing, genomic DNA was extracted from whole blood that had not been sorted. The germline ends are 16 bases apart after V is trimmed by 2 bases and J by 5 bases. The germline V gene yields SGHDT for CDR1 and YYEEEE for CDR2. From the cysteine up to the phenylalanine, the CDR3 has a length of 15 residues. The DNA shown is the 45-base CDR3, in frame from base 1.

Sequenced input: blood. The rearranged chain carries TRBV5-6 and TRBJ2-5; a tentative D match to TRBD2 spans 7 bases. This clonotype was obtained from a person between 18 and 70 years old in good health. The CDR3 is CASSLRRGALETQYF. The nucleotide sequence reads TGTGCCAGCAGCTTAAGACGGGGGGCCTTGGAGACCCAGTACTTC.